The sequence of this TCR beta chain was determined in a study of blood T cell repertoires in COVID-19. Background on the study: Sites in the United States, Italy and Spain provided acute and convalescent COVID-19 samples.

Trimming took off 3 bases at V and 0 bases at J, with 12 bases between the two ends. Germline values: CDR1 SNHLY, CDR2 FYNNEI. The CDR3 contains 16 residues. TCRdb's table, derived via immunoSEQ multiplex PCR, lists solely in-frame clones and lacks some. The sample lists about 300,000 clones, around 87% occurring once. What was sequenced was peripheral blood. The source is a woman aged 35 to 49 who had recovered from COVID-19. The V and J genes are TRBV2 and TRBJ2-4, with TRBD1 as a possible D gene (5 bases). The CDR3 is CASSEDTHLAKNIQYF. CDR3 nucleotide sequence: TGTGCCAGCAGTGAGGACACGCACTTAGCCAAAAACATTCAGTACTTC.